Listed below are T cell receptor beta chains from one sample, sequenced in a study of T cell responses to AZD1222 COVID-19 vaccine. Libraries were prepared by immunoSEQ multiplex PCR; TCRdb keeps only in-frame clonotypes and omits some of them. The sample holds 100,000 to 150,000 clones; around 85% are singletons and the top ten take roughly 4%. The starting material was peripheral blood, obtained 28 days after the second AZD1222 dose. These receptors all stem from an adult who received the AZD1222 COVID-19 vaccine. The CDR3 runs from the conserved cysteine through the conserved F or W. A D gene is named only where the DNA matches it firmly. Size tells how often a clone was seen (once, few, many) or the class of an expanded clone, and some rows leave it out.

size: .; D: .; J: TRBJ2-1; V: TRBV6-5; CDR3: CASSYSLASNNEQFF; DNA: TGTGCCAGCAGTTACTCGCTTGCAAGTAACAATGAGCAGTTCTTC
size: .; D: TRBD1; J: TRBJ1-4; V: TRBV2; CDR3: CASGTVYEKLFF; DNA: TGTGCCAGCGGGACAGTTTATGAAAAACTGTTTTTT
size: .; D: .; J: TRBJ2-1; V: TRBV6-5; CDR3: CASSYPGHLYNEQFF; DNA: TGTGCCAGCAGTTACCCGGGACACCTATACAATGAGCAGTTCTTC
size: .; D: TRBD2; J: TRBJ2-3; V: TRBV11-3; CDR3: CASSPGTSGGAPQYF; DNA: TGTGCCAGCAGCCCCGGGACTAGCGGGGGGGCGCCGCAGTATTTT
size: .; D: .; J: TRBJ2-7; V: TRBV6-5; CDR3: CASRAVGRGTYEQYF; DNA: TGTGCCAGCAGAGCCGTGGGCAGGGGCACCTACGAGCAGTACTTC
size: .; D: .; J: TRBJ2-3; V: TRBV10-1; CDR3: CASSEKSRLKRGGTDTQYF; DNA: TGCGCCAGCAGTGAAAAAAGTCGTCTCAAACGGGGTGGCACAGATACGCAGTATTTT
size: .; D: TRBD1; J: TRBJ1-1; V: TRBV4-2; CDR3: CASSQDPQGSTEAFF; DNA: TGTGCCAGCAGCCAGGACCCACAGGGGAGCACTGAAGCTTTCTTT
size: .; D: .; J: TRBJ2-5; V: TRBV2; CDR3: CASSEARGNQETQYF; DNA: TGTGCCAGCAGTGAGGCAAGAGGAAACCAAGAGACCCAGTACTTC
size: .; D: .; J: TRBJ1-5; V: TRBV19; CDR3: CASRAGGVGNQPQHF; DNA: TGTGCCAGTAGGGCTGGAGGGGTGGGCAATCAGCCCCAGCATTTT
size: .; D: .; J: TRBJ2-5; V: TRBV5-6; CDR3: CASSTGHKGETQYF; DNA: TGTGCCAGCAGCACGGGTCACAAGGGGGAGACCCAGTACTTC
size: .; D: .; J: TRBJ1-2; V: TRBV19; CDR3: CASSPVGCHYGYTF; DNA: TGTGCCAGTAGTCCCGTAGGTTGTCACTATGGCTACACCTTC
size: .; D: .; J: TRBJ2-3; V: TRBV2; CDR3: CASSEIQSTDTQYF; DNA: TGTGCCAGCAGTGAGATCCAGAGCACAGATACGCAGTATTTT
size: few; D: TRBD1; J: TRBJ1-6; V: TRBV5-5; CDR3: CASSLVPPTGKNSPLHF; DNA: TGTGCCAGCAGCTTGGTCCCTCCGACAGGGAAAAATTCACCCCTCCACTTT
size: .; D: .; J: TRBJ1-1; V: TRBV5-1; CDR3: CASSLVGNMNTEAFF; DNA: TGCGCCAGCAGCTTGGTAGGAAACATGAACACTGAAGCTTTCTTT
size: .; D: TRBD1; J: TRBJ1-2; V: TRBV28; CDR3: CASSSGGNRGYTF; DNA: TGTGCCAGCAGTTCAGGGGGCAATAGGGGCTACACCTTC
size: .; D: .; J: TRBJ2-1; V: TRBV11-3; CDR3: CASSLEPGRMFF; DNA: TGTGCCAGCAGCTTAGAGCCGGGCCGGATGTTCTTC
size: .; D: TRBD1; J: TRBJ2-5; V: TRBV5-1; CDR3: CASRWAGGETQYF; DNA: TGCGCCAGCAGGTGGGCAGGGGGAGAGACCCAGTACTTC
size: once; D: TRBD1; J: TRBJ1-2; V: TRBV5-1; CDR3: CASSQDREYGYTF; DNA: TGCGCCAGCAGCCAGGACAGGGAGTATGGCTACACCTTC
size: .; D: TRBD2; J: TRBJ2-1; V: TRBV2; CDR3: CASSEARLAGYNEQFF; DNA: TGTGCCAGCAGTGAAGCTCGACTAGCGGGCTACAATGAGCAGTTCTTC
size: .; D: .; J: TRBJ2-7; V: TRBV7-6; CDR3: CASSLAGGGVPYEQYF; DNA: TGTGCCAGCAGCTTAGCGGGAGGAGGGGTGCCCTACGAGCAGTACTTC
size: .; D: .; J: TRBJ2-4; V: TRBV28; CDR3: CASSLSSGSLAKNIQYF; DNA: TGTGCCAGCAGTTTATCGTCCGGGTCGCTAGCCAAAAACATTCAGTACTTC
size: .; D: TRBD2; J: TRBJ2-3; V: TRBV10-3; CDR3: CAIRLAGGYLGTDTQYF; DNA: TGTGCCATTAGACTAGCGGGGGGGTACTTGGGCACAGATACGCAGTATTTT
size: .; D: TRBD1; J: TRBJ1-5; V: TRBV27; CDR3: CASGDTGGVQPQHF; DNA: TGTGCCAGCGGAGATACAGGGGGGGTTCAGCCCCAGCATTTT
size: .; D: .; J: TRBJ2-1; V: TRBV30; CDR3: CAWSRATYNEQFF; DNA: TGTGCCTGGAGTAGGGCAACCTACAATGAGCAGTTCTTC